The rows below give T cell receptor beta chains drawn from one sample of a study of blood T cell repertoires in COVID-19. Data came from immunoSEQ multiplex PCR; TCRdb stores just in-frame clones and leaves some out. Of fewer than 250,000 clones in the sample, 70% to 90% were seen once. The sample comprised peripheral blood. Source of these receptors: a woman between 50 and 59 years old with active or convalescent COVID-19. The CDR3 runs from the conserved cysteine through the conserved F or W. D genes are given only for firm matches. Rows give clone size only sometimes, using once, few, many, or a class for an expanded clone.

d_call: TRBD1; v_call: TRBV5-6; j_call: TRBJ1-1; clone_size: -; cdr3_nt: TGTGCCAGCAGCTGGCGACAGGGGAGGACTGAAGCTTTCTTT; cdr3_aa: CASSWRQGRTEAFF
d_call: TRBD1; v_call: TRBV28; j_call: TRBJ1-5; clone_size: -; cdr3_nt: TGTGCCAGCAGATCAGAGGGACAGGGACAGCAGCCCCAGCATTTT; cdr3_aa: CASRSEGQGQQPQHF
d_call: -; v_call: TRBV9; j_call: TRBJ2-7; clone_size: -; cdr3_nt: TGTGCCAGCTCTCTCGCGGACTCCTACGAGCAGTACTTC; cdr3_aa: CASSLADSYEQYF
d_call: TRBD1; v_call: TRBV5-1; j_call: TRBJ2-3; clone_size: -; cdr3_nt: TGCGCCAGCAGCTACGGTGCAGGGGGCGGGACAGATACGCAGTATTTT; cdr3_aa: CASSYGAGGGTDTQYF
d_call: -; v_call: TRBV16; j_call: TRBJ1-5; clone_size: -; cdr3_nt: TGTGCCAGCAGCCAATTCTTAGCGGATGATAATCAGCCCCAGCATTTT; cdr3_aa: CASSQFLADDNQPQHF
d_call: TRBD1; v_call: TRBV28; j_call: TRBJ1-5; clone_size: -; cdr3_nt: TGTGCCAGCAGTTTGTACCGTGGCAGGGGGCCTCAGCCCCAGCATTTT; cdr3_aa: CASSLYRGRGPQPQHF
d_call: TRBD1; v_call: TRBV5-1; j_call: TRBJ2-2; clone_size: few; cdr3_nt: TGCGCCAGCAGCCGCTCCGGGACAGGGGGCGATCCCCCAAGCACCGGGGAGCTGTTTTTT; cdr3_aa: CASSRSGTGGDPPSTGELFF
d_call: TRBD2; v_call: TRBV29-1; j_call: TRBJ2-1; clone_size: -; cdr3_nt: TGCAGCGTTGGGCGGGAGGGCCTGGCTGAGCAGTTCTTC; cdr3_aa: CSVGREGLAEQFF
d_call: -; v_call: TRBV29-1; j_call: TRBJ1-2; clone_size: once; cdr3_nt: TGCCAGGGTGGCAACTATGGCTACACCTTC; cdr3_aa: CQGGNYGYTF
d_call: -; v_call: TRBV7-6; j_call: TRBJ1-1; clone_size: -; cdr3_nt: TGTGCCAGCAGCTTGCTGACAGAAATGAACACTGAAGCTTTCTTT; cdr3_aa: CASSLLTEMNTEAFF
d_call: TRBD1; v_call: TRBV6-5; j_call: TRBJ1-5; clone_size: -; cdr3_nt: TGTGCCAGCAGTTACTCTGGACAGGCCGGTAATCAGCCCCAGCATTTT; cdr3_aa: CASSYSGQAGNQPQHF
d_call: TRBD1; v_call: TRBV6-5; j_call: TRBJ2-1; clone_size: -; cdr3_nt: TGTGCCAGCAGTTTTGGACAGGGCCTCTCCTACAATGAGCAGTTCTTC; cdr3_aa: CASSFGQGLSYNEQFF
d_call: -; v_call: TRBV11-2; j_call: TRBJ1-1; clone_size: -; cdr3_nt: TGTGCCAGCAGCTTCCAGGGGTTCACTGAAGCTTTCTTT; cdr3_aa: CASSFQGFTEAFF
d_call: -; v_call: TRBV27; j_call: TRBJ2-1; clone_size: -; cdr3_nt: TGTGCCAGCAGTGGGTCACTAAGCTCCTACAATGAGCAGTTCTTC; cdr3_aa: CASSGSLSSYNEQFF
d_call: -; v_call: TRBV28; j_call: TRBJ1-2; clone_size: -; cdr3_nt: TGTGCCAGCAGTGGAGGTGGCTACACCTTC; cdr3_aa: CASSGGGYTF
d_call: -; v_call: TRBV28; j_call: TRBJ1-5; clone_size: -; cdr3_nt: TGTGCCAGCAGCCCTAAAGGCGGAGTGTGGGGGCTGCATCAGCCCCAGCATTTT; cdr3_aa: CASSPKGGVWGLHQPQHF
d_call: -; v_call: TRBV6-5; j_call: TRBJ2-1; clone_size: -; cdr3_nt: TGTGCCAGCATTAGCAGCTACAATGAGCAGTTCTTC; cdr3_aa: CASISSYNEQFF
d_call: -; v_call: TRBV27; j_call: TRBJ2-1; clone_size: -; cdr3_nt: TGTGCCAGCAGTCGACGGGCCATTTCGGGGTACAATGAGCAGTTCTTC; cdr3_aa: CASSRRAISGYNEQFF
d_call: TRBD1; v_call: TRBV29-1; j_call: TRBJ1-2; clone_size: -; cdr3_nt: TGCAGCGCCACGGGACAGGGGGCTTGGGGCTACACCTTC; cdr3_aa: CSATGQGAWGYTF
d_call: -; v_call: TRBV6-5; j_call: TRBJ1-2; clone_size: once; cdr3_nt: TGTGCCAGCAGTTACAGGGGAGGCTATGGCTACACCTTC; cdr3_aa: CASSYRGGYGYTF
d_call: TRBD1; v_call: TRBV11-2; j_call: TRBJ1-1; clone_size: -; cdr3_nt: TGTGCCAGCAGCTCCGGGACAGGGCGGCCTGAAGCTTTCTTT; cdr3_aa: CASSSGTGRPEAFF
d_call: -; v_call: TRBV12-3/TRBV12-4; j_call: TRBJ1-5; clone_size: -; cdr3_nt: TGTGCCAGCAGTCTCGATCAGCCCCAGCATTTT; cdr3_aa: CASSLDQPQHF
d_call: -; v_call: TRBV28; j_call: TRBJ1-3; clone_size: -; cdr3_nt: TGTGCCAGCAGTTTATCAGGGGTGTTCGGAAACACCATATATTTT; cdr3_aa: CASSLSGVFGNTIYF
d_call: -; v_call: TRBV28; j_call: TRBJ2-7; clone_size: -; cdr3_nt: TGTGCCAGCAGCCCCGCGGGACAGCAGTTTTCCTACGAGCAGTACTTC; cdr3_aa: CASSPAGQQFSYEQYF
d_call: -; v_call: TRBV27; j_call: TRBJ2-1; clone_size: -; cdr3_nt: TGTGCCAGCAGTTTATTTCTTAGCTCCTACAATGAGCAGTTCTTC; cdr3_aa: CASSLFLSSYNEQFF
d_call: -; v_call: TRBV5-4; j_call: TRBJ2-2; clone_size: -; cdr3_nt: TGTGCCAGCGCCCCCAGGACTAACACCGGGGAGCTGTTTTTT; cdr3_aa: CASAPRTNTGELFF
d_call: TRBD2; v_call: TRBV20-1; j_call: TRBJ2-7; clone_size: -; cdr3_nt: TGCAGTGCTAGTCCAGCGGGAAGCTACGAGCAGTACTTC; cdr3_aa: CSASPAGSYEQYF
d_call: TRBD1; v_call: TRBV6-6; j_call: TRBJ1-1; clone_size: -; cdr3_nt: TGTGCCAGCAGTCAAGTAGTCGGGACAGGTTATTACAGGGCTTTCTTT; cdr3_aa: CASSQVVGTGYYRAFF
d_call: -; v_call: TRBV21-1; j_call: TRBJ2-2; clone_size: -; cdr3_nt: TGTGCCAGCAGCAAATGGCGACTAGCTGGAAACACCGGGGAGCTGTTTTTT; cdr3_aa: CASSKWRLAGNTGELFF
d_call: TRBD2; v_call: TRBV20-1; j_call: TRBJ2-7; clone_size: few; cdr3_nt: TGCAGTGCTAGTGGGGTAGCGGGGGCCCGGGAGCAGTACTTC; cdr3_aa: CSASGVAGAREQYF
d_call: -; v_call: TRBV18; j_call: TRBJ1-1; clone_size: -; cdr3_nt: TGTGCCAGCTCCCGTTTGAACACTGAAGCTTTCTTT; cdr3_aa: CASSRLNTEAFF
d_call: TRBD1; v_call: TRBV2; j_call: TRBJ1-4; clone_size: -; cdr3_nt: TGTGCCAGCAGCGCCGACAGGGTAGGGGAAAAACTGTTTTTT; cdr3_aa: CASSADRVGEKLFF
d_call: -; v_call: TRBV2; j_call: TRBJ1-1; clone_size: -; cdr3_nt: TGTGCCAGCAGTGAAGGTGGCAGGGGTAAAACTGAAGCTTTCTTT; cdr3_aa: CASSEGGRGKTEAFF
d_call: -; v_call: TRBV6-2/TRBV6-3; j_call: TRBJ1-2; clone_size: -; cdr3_nt: TGTGCCAGCAGTTACCTCTCGACAGGAGCTAACTATGGCTACACCTTC; cdr3_aa: CASSYLSTGANYGYTF
d_call: TRBD1; v_call: TRBV5-4; j_call: TRBJ1-1; clone_size: once; cdr3_nt: TGTGCCAGCAGCTTGGGACAGGGAAGGGTGGCTGAAGCTTTCTTT; cdr3_aa: CASSLGQGRVAEAFF
d_call: TRBD1; v_call: TRBV28; j_call: TRBJ2-7; clone_size: -; cdr3_nt: TGTGCCAGCAGTGACAGGGGGCATCGGGACGAGCAGTACTTC; cdr3_aa: CASSDRGHRDEQYF
d_call: -; v_call: TRBV10-3; j_call: TRBJ1-2; clone_size: -; cdr3_nt: TGTGCCATCGGCACGGAGACAGACTATGGCTACACCTTC; cdr3_aa: CAIGTETDYGYTF
d_call: -; v_call: TRBV28; j_call: TRBJ1-5; clone_size: once; cdr3_nt: TGTGCCAGCAGTTTGCCAGGTTTTGGCAATCAGCCCCAGCATTTT; cdr3_aa: CASSLPGFGNQPQHF
d_call: TRBD2; v_call: TRBV28; j_call: TRBJ2-1; clone_size: -; cdr3_nt: TGTGCCAGCAGTTTACAGCGGGGGTCCTACAATGAGCAGTTCTTC; cdr3_aa: CASSLQRGSYNEQFF
d_call: TRBD1; v_call: TRBV4-1; j_call: TRBJ1-5; clone_size: few; cdr3_nt: TGCGCCAGCAGCCAAGACCCGACAGGGGAAAAATCAAGGCCCCAGCATTTT; cdr3_aa: CASSQDPTGEKSRPQHF
d_call: -; v_call: TRBV19; j_call: TRBJ2-1; clone_size: -; cdr3_nt: TGTGCCAGTAGTATAGACATATCTACCACCGCCTACAATGAGCAGTTCTTC; cdr3_aa: CASSIDISTTAYNEQFF
d_call: TRBD2; v_call: TRBV7-2; j_call: TRBJ2-1; clone_size: -; cdr3_nt: TGTGCCAGCAGCCCGTGGGGCGGGAGCTCCTACAATGAGCAGTTCTTC; cdr3_aa: CASSPWGGSSYNEQFF
d_call: -; v_call: TRBV6-1; j_call: TRBJ1-5; clone_size: few; cdr3_nt: TGTGCCAGCAGTGAGCTCCCCAGGGGCGGCAATCAGCCCCAGCATTTT; cdr3_aa: CASSELPRGGNQPQHF
d_call: -; v_call: TRBV5-1; j_call: TRBJ1-1; clone_size: few; cdr3_nt: TGCGCCAGCAGCTTGGAGGGGTTCCATGAAGCTTTCTTT; cdr3_aa: CASSLEGFHEAFF
d_call: -; v_call: TRBV6-5; j_call: TRBJ1-2; clone_size: -; cdr3_nt: TGTGCCAGCAGTTACCGTCAGGGGAAGGATGGCTACACCTTC; cdr3_aa: CASSYRQGKDGYTF
d_call: TRBD2; v_call: TRBV11-1; j_call: TRBJ2-7; clone_size: few; cdr3_nt: TGTGCCAGCAGCCATGCCCCACGCGGGGGTCACGAGCAGTACTTC; cdr3_aa: CASSHAPRGGHEQYF
d_call: TRBD1; v_call: TRBV20-1; j_call: TRBJ2-3; clone_size: many; cdr3_nt: TGCAGTGCTAGTGCAGGGGGTAGGGATACGCAGTATTTT; cdr3_aa: CSASAGGRDTQYF
d_call: TRBD1; v_call: TRBV20-1; j_call: TRBJ1-4; clone_size: -; cdr3_nt: TGCAGTGCTAGTAGGGGGACAGGGAATGAAAAACTGTTTTTT; cdr3_aa: CSASRGTGNEKLFF
d_call: TRBD1; v_call: TRBV19; j_call: TRBJ1-2; clone_size: -; cdr3_nt: TGTGCCAGTAGTATAGGACAGGGACTAGGCGGCTATGGCTACACCTTC; cdr3_aa: CASSIGQGLGGYGYTF
d_call: -; v_call: TRBV6-5; j_call: TRBJ1-6; clone_size: -; cdr3_nt: TGTGCCAGCAATGGACAGATTAATTCACCCCTCCACTTT; cdr3_aa: CASNGQINSPLHF
d_call: TRBD1; v_call: TRBV19; j_call: TRBJ1-2; clone_size: -; cdr3_nt: TGTGCCAGTAAAGATCCACAGGGGCACTATGGCTACACCTTC; cdr3_aa: CASKDPQGHYGYTF
d_call: -; v_call: TRBV2; j_call: TRBJ2-1; clone_size: -; cdr3_nt: TGTGCCAGCAGGGAGAAACTCTCCTACAATGAGCAGTTCTTC; cdr3_aa: CASREKLSYNEQFF
d_call: -; v_call: TRBV11-1; j_call: TRBJ1-2; clone_size: few; cdr3_nt: TGTGCCAGCAGCTTAGACAGCTCGGGCTACACCTTC; cdr3_aa: CASSLDSSGYTF
d_call: TRBD2; v_call: TRBV3-1/TRBV3-2; j_call: TRBJ2-6; clone_size: few; cdr3_nt: TGTGCCAGCAGCCGAACACTAGCGGGGGGCATTGGGGCCAACGTCCTGACTTTC; cdr3_aa: CASSRTLAGGIGANVLTF
d_call: TRBD1; v_call: TRBV6-6; j_call: TRBJ2-1; clone_size: once; cdr3_nt: TGTGCCAGCAATGGGCAGGGGGCGCTTGGAGAGCAGTTCTTC; cdr3_aa: CASNGQGALGEQFF
d_call: TRBD1; v_call: TRBV4-2; j_call: TRBJ1-1; clone_size: -; cdr3_nt: TGTGCCAGCAGCCCTACCGGGACAGGGGCCGTGAACACTGAAGCTTTCTTT; cdr3_aa: CASSPTGTGAVNTEAFF
d_call: TRBD2; v_call: TRBV7-2; j_call: TRBJ2-3; clone_size: once; cdr3_nt: TGTGCCAGCAGCCCCGGACTAGCGGCCGATACGCAGTATTTT; cdr3_aa: CASSPGLAADTQYF
d_call: TRBD2; v_call: TRBV6-5; j_call: TRBJ2-7; clone_size: -; cdr3_nt: TGTGCCAGCACCGAACTAGCGGGAGAATCGGTCGAGCAGTACTTC; cdr3_aa: CASTELAGESVEQYF
d_call: TRBD1; v_call: TRBV5-1; j_call: TRBJ1-1; clone_size: -; cdr3_nt: TGCGCCAGCAGCATCCGGGACAGCGAAACGGGCACTGAAGCTTTCTTT; cdr3_aa: CASSIRDSETGTEAFF
d_call: TRBD1; v_call: TRBV12-5; j_call: TRBJ2-3; clone_size: -; cdr3_nt: TGTGCTAGTGCCACCGGACAGGGTACAGATACGCAGTATTTT; cdr3_aa: CASATGQGTDTQYF